Listed here are 26 T cell receptor beta chains from one sample, sequenced in a study of OX40 agonist ivuxolimab in advanced cancers. Repertoires were generated with immunoSEQ multiplex PCR, while TCRdb's copy carries only in-frame clones and drops some. The sample includes 50,000 to 75,000 clones, roughly nine tenths of them seen just once. The specimen was CD4+ or CD8+ T cells sorted from blood, collected in a trial of the OX40 agonist ivuxolimab. The receptors stem from an adult with an advanced solid tumor such as melanoma, head and neck, liver or kidney cancer.

The chain joins TRBV30 to TRBJ2-5; D is unclear. Trimming left V 2 bases short and J 1 base short, with 17 bases between. Germline V lookup: CDR1 GTSNPN, CDR2 SVGIG (reference sequence). The CDR3 sequence is 16 residues long. The CDR3 sequence is CAWSKLGSFPQETQYF. CDR3 nucleotide sequence: TGTGCCTGGAGTAAATTGGGTAGTTTCCCCCAAGAGACCCAGTACTTC.

CDR3 sequence: CASSEYIGTWYEQYF. CDR3 sequence (DNA): TGTGCCAGCAGTGAATATATCGGTACTTGGTACGAGCAGTACTTC. This chain links TRBV25-1 with TRBJ2-7; unclear D gene. Germline V gives CDR1 MGHDK, CDR2 SYGVNS. This CDR3 is built from 15 residues. Trimming left V 0 bases short and J 4 bases short, with 13 bases between.

The chain links TRBV29-1 to TRBJ2-5; possibly TRBD1 for D (6 bases). The CDR3 is 14 residues long. Germline V lookup: CDR1 SQVTM, CDR2 ANQGSEA. The V end lost 0 bases, the J end lost 1 base, and 9 bases lay between the germline ends. The CDR3 spells CSVEEGRGQETQYF. The DNA for the CDR3 is TGCAGCGTTGAAGAGGGCAGGGGCCAAGAGACCCAGTACTTC. The variable domain in full, with the rest retrieved from reference TRBV29-1 and TRBJ2-5, is SAVISQKPSRDICQRGTSLTIQCQVDSQVTMMFWYRQQPGQSLTLIATANQGSEATYESGFVIDKFPISRPNLTFSTLTVSNMSPEDSSIYLCSVEEGRGQETQYFGPGTRLLVL.

This chain joins TRBV2 and TRBJ1-2; D remains ambiguous. In germline, CDR1 is SNHLY, CDR2 FYNNEI. The CDR3 spans 15 residues. Trimming removed 6 bases from V and 1 base from J, with 15 bases in between. The chain's CDR3 is CASRGSTGGNYGYTF. CDR3 in DNA: TGTGCCAGCAGGGGTTCCACGGGCGGTAACTATGGCTACACCTTC.

CDR3 region: CASSLVAGPNTGELFF. The CDR3 DNA reads as TGTGCCAGCAGCTTAGTAGCGGGGCCGAACACCGGGGAGCTGTTTTTT. The chain couples TRBV7-8 to TRBJ2-2, with TRBD2 identical over 8 bases. Germline lookup yields CDR1 SGHVS and CDR2 FQNEAQ. CDR3 length: 16 amino acids. Germline trimming cut 1 base from V and 0 bases from J; bases unmatched to any gene: 1.

The chain employs TRBV19 and TRBJ1-5; 9 nucleotides align to TRBD1. The germline V gene encodes CDR1 LNHDA and CDR2 SQIVND (reference sequence). This CDR3 is built from 15 residues. The V segment lost 7 bases and the J segment 6 bases; nucleotides outside the gene matches: 10. The CDR3 reads CASNAGQGGFQPQHF. The CDR3 bases are TGTGCCAGTAACGCGGGACAGGGAGGATTTCAGCCCCAGCATTTT.

CDR3 loop: CASTKWTAETQYF. CDR3 DNA: TGTGCCAGCACGAAGTGGACGGCAGAGACCCAGTACTTC. This chain links TRBV6-1 with TRBJ2-5, with no clear D. CDR1 is MNHNS and CDR2 is SASEGT in the germline V gene. The CDR3 is 13 residues long. Trimming removed 7 bases at V and 4 bases at J, with 13 bases between.

The genes are TRBV5-6 and TRBJ2-3; 13 positions match TRBD2. CDR1 SGHDT and CDR2 YYEEEE come from the germline V gene. Losses at the gene ends were 0 bases for V and 5 bases for J; bases not matched to a gene: 0. This CDR3 is built from 15 residues. The CDR3 region is CASSLGLAGGDTQYF. The CDR3 DNA reads as TGTGCCAGCAGCTTGGGACTAGCGGGGGGAGATACGCAGTATTTT.

The rearrangement uses TRBV5-1 and TRBJ2-7, with TRBD2 matching 14 bases. Trimming removed 0 bases from V and 6 bases from J; junction bases left unmatched: 5. Germline V CDR1 and CDR2: SGHRS, YFSETQ. The CDR3 consists of 16 residues. This CDR3 is CASSLGLAGGNPEQYF. The CDR3 bases are TGCGCCAGCAGCTTGGGACTAGCGGGAGGGAATCCCGAGCAGTACTTC.

This sequence joins TRBV15 and TRBJ2-7; D unclear. Trimming removed 0 bases from V and 5 bases from J, with 11 bases in between. This CDR3 region has 14 residues. The germline V gene encodes CDR1 LNHNV and CDR2 YYDKDF (reference sequence). The CDR3 DNA is TGTGCCACCAGCAGAGACTATAGGACGCACGAGCAGTACTTC. It translates to CATSRDYRTHEQYF.

V is TRBV30 and J is TRBJ2-3, with D possibly being TRBD2 (5 bases). The germline V gene encodes CDR1 GTSNPN and CDR2 SVGIG (reference sequence). This CDR3 is 14 amino acids long. V shed 5 bases and J shed 2 bases, with 14 bases lying between them. The CDR3 loop is CAWGTGFITDTQYF. CDR3 DNA: TGTGCCTGGGGAACGGGATTCATCACAGATACGCAGTATTTT.

The J gene is TRBJ2-1, the V gene TRBV5-1; D is perhaps TRBD1 (5 bases). Germline CDR1 SGHRS, CDR2 YFSETQ. The CDR3 consists of 16 residues. The V gene lost 2 bases and the J gene lost 0 bases, with 12 bases spanning the gap. Written as DNA, the CDR3 is TGCGCCAGCAGCTTTGGAGCTGGGGCCTCCTACAATGAGCAGTTCTTC. It translates to CASSFGAGASYNEQFF.

The J gene is TRBJ1-4, the V gene TRBV18; 11 bases are shared with TRBD1. The CDR3 has 15 amino acids. Germline V gene lookup returns CDR1 KGHSH and CDR2 LQKENI. After removal of 1 base from V and 8 bases from J, the junction contained 3 bases not matched to a gene. The CDR3 protein is CASSPRGQGEEKLFF. The CDR3 DNA sequence: TGTGCCAGCTCACCACGGGGACAGGGGGAAGAAAAACTGTTTTTT. The variable domain in full, with the rest retrieved from reference TRBV18 and TRBJ1-4, is NAGVMQNPRHLVRRRGQEARLRCSPMKGHSHVYWYRQLPEEGLKFMVYLQKENIIDESGMPKERFSAEFPKEGPSILRIQQVVRGDSAAYFCASSPRGQGEEKLFFGSGTQLSVL.

CDR3 nucleotides: TGTGCCAGCAGCCATTCTCTTACGCGCGATGAGCAGTTCTTC. It is translated as CASSHSLTRDEQFF. The chain is built from TRBV6-1 and TRBJ2-1; D is unresolved. Germline V gene data show CDR1 as MNHNS and CDR2 as SASEGT. V was clipped by 6 bases and J by 8 bases, with 17 bases between them. CDR3 size: 14 residues.

The V gene is TRBV11-2, the J gene TRBJ2-2; TRBD1 matches at 7 bases. The trim removed 6 bases at V and 1 base at J, leaving 14 bases unmatched. Looked up from germline, CDR1 is SGHAT and CDR2 is FQNNGV. The CDR3 has 18 amino acids. CDR3 bases: TGTGCCAGCAGTCAACTAAGTATCAGGGGGTGGAACACCGGGGAGCTGTTTTTT. This sequence encodes CASSQLSIRGWNTGELFF.

In its sample, this clone was seen once. The chain employs TRBV29-1 and TRBJ1-2; weak D call: TRBD1 (5 bases). V was trimmed by 3 bases and J by 7 bases, leaving 21 bases between them. Germline lookup yields CDR1 SQVTM and CDR2 ANQGSEA. The CDR3 has 15 amino acids. The CDR3 sequence is CSVEEVSGSQGGYTF. CDR3 nucleotides: TGCAGCGTTGAGGAAGTATCGGGTTCCCAGGGTGGCTACACCTTC.

The V and J genes are TRBV7-2 and TRBJ1-1, with D possibly being TRBD1 (5 bases). The V gene's germline CDR1 is SGHTA and CDR2 FQGNSA. The length of the CDR3 is 15 residues. Trimming cost V 1 base and J 10 bases, with 19 bases left between them. CDR3 in amino acids: CASSLVAGPRSGAFF. CDR3 bases: TGTGCCAGCAGCTTAGTGGCAGGGCCCCGGTCCGGAGCTTTCTTT.

The chain combines TRBV6-5 with TRBJ2-7; tentatively, D is TRBD2 (6 bases). The CDR3 covers 16 residues. CDR1 is MNHEY, CDR2 SVGAGI, per germline. V lost 2 bases and J 4 bases, leaving 18 bases between the germline ends. CDR3 nucleotide sequence: TGTGCCAGCAGTTACGGCCCAATAGCGGTAGGTTACGAGCAGTACTTC. It specifies CASSYGPIAVGYEQYF.

The chain uses TRBV28 and TRBJ1-1, with D hard to call. The CDR3 is made up of 13 amino acids. V was pared by 5 bases and J by 3 bases, with 10 bases between. Germline V gene data show CDR1 as MDHEN and CDR2 as SYDVKM. The CDR3 is CASSNPGHTEAFF. CDR3 coding DNA: TGTGCCAGCAGTAACCCAGGACACACTGAAGCTTTCTTT.

The chain couples TRBV7-2 to TRBJ1-2, with no clear D. In germline, CDR1 is SGHTA, CDR2 FQGNSA. V lost 5 bases to trimming and J lost 7 bases, with 23 bases between them. This CDR3 is built from 16 residues. The CDR3 nucleotides read TGTGCCAGCAGCCCCGGAGGTGGCGACGATTTCAGTGGCTACACCTTC. As protein: CASSPGGGDDFSGYTF.

This clone has only one observation. The CDR3 nucleotides read TGCGCCAGCAGCCAGGTTTACAGCTTTACTAACTATGGCTACACCTTC. Translation gives CASSQVYSFTNYGYTF. The rearrangement joins TRBV4-1 to TRBJ1-2; D remains unclear. The V gene lost 3 bases and the J gene lost 0 bases, with 14 bases spanning the gap. The CDR3 length is 16 residues. Germline CDR1 MGHRA, CDR2 YSYEKL.

This clone has only one observation. The chain has TRBV27 and TRBJ2-1, with D possibly matching TRBD1 (5 bases). Trimming stripped 6 bases from V and 2 bases from J, with 14 bases between. Germline V gives CDR1 MNHEY, CDR2 SMNVEV (reference sequence). The CDR3 has 15 amino acids. The CDR3 reads CASRPTVPPYNEQFF. The CDR3 DNA is TGTGCCAGCAGGCCGACAGTCCCACCCTACAATGAGCAGTTCTTC.

The V gene is TRBV11-2, the J gene TRBJ2-3; tentative D call: TRBD2 (5 bases). Trimming pared 3 bases from V and 4 bases from J, leaving 8 bases between. Per germline, CDR1 SGHAT and CDR2 FQNNGV. The CDR3 is 13 amino acids. The CDR3 region is CASSFDGADTQYF. The DNA for the CDR3 is TGTGCCAGCAGCTTTGACGGGGCAGATACGCAGTATTTT.

The rearrangement links TRBV11-2 to TRBJ2-3; the D gene is possibly TRBD2 (6 bases). Germline CDR1 is SGHAT and CDR2 is FQNNGV. The CDR3 runs to 15 residues. V was trimmed by 5 bases and J by 2 bases, leaving 14 bases between them. The CDR3 protein is CASSPPGLNTDTQYF. CDR3 DNA sequence: TGTGCCAGCAGCCCTCCGGGACTTAACACAGATACGCAGTATTTT.

The gene calls are TRBV29-1 and TRBJ1-2; 7 bases fit TRBD1. V was clipped by 2 bases and J by 4 bases; unmatched bases: 4. This CDR3 has 13 residues. Germline-derived CDR1 and CDR2 are SQVTM and ANQGSEA. As DNA, the CDR3 is TGCAGCGTTGAACAGGGGGGTAGCTATGGCTACACCTTC. Its protein product is CSVEQGGSYGYTF.

The chain carries TRBV4-1 and TRBJ1-2; D remains unclear. This CDR3 is 17 amino acids long. Trimming stripped 0 bases from V and 5 bases from J, with 19 bases between. CDR1 and CDR2 (germline): MGHRA, YSYEKL. The CDR3 nucleotides are TGCGCCAGCAGCCAAGATCTTTCATTCAGCAGGCTTTATGGCTACACCTTC. Protein sequence: CASSQDLSFSRLYGYTF.